Here is one TCR beta chain with its context. In this sample, this clonotype turned up a few times. Which antigen it targets is not known. The sample holds no much larger clone one base away, and base qualities are not on file. The time point label corresponds to: pre-sensitization, week 0. In the paper's terms, the treatment or condition label means: therapeutic diphenylcyclopropenone sensitization with weekly scalp DPC. At every patch-test visit, the blood draw took place before the patch test was put on. Patients were considered eligible if aged 18 to 70, diagnosed with alopecia and deemed suitable for DPC therapy, and patients were excluded if pregnant. Total RNA was extracted from unfractionated whole blood collected in Tempus Blood RNA tubes. The protocol used for the library was RACE. TCRdb names NextSeq 500 as the instrument used. Library preparation attached unique molecular identifiers to individual cDNA molecules for quantitative, reproducible TCR counting. From each blood RNA sample, both TCR alpha and TCR beta chains were sequenced. Regarding the original processing steps: A median of around 96,000 TCRs per sample was observed, with a range of roughly 20,000 to 700,000. V, J and CDR3 annotation of the TCR reads was performed with the Decombinator software suite. Every sample was subsampled to the same number of TCRs (28,000) for the PS versus PT1 abundance plots. TCRs were defined as expanded if absent before sensitization and observed at least eight times at the 2-week time point. TCRdb redid the processing of the public reads, applying fastp at Q25 and MiXCR, and retained in-frame beta chains. Each entry is one CDR3 protein sequence, shown with its most common DNA and genes. TCRdb assigned the V and J calls; the authors' analysis was not used. In this sample the table shows a few hundred thousand distinct CDR3 sequences, 5.5% of which occur a single time. The top ten clones comprise around 8% of the sample.

These data come from a study of human T cells and chemical hapten exposure (dated by TCRdb to the early 2020s). General notes on the study: For sensitization, 2% DPC in acetone was applied to an approximately 2 cm by approximately 2 cm area of upper inner arm skin. The mostly female patient cohort included alopecia areata with under or over 50% scalp involvement, alopecia totalis and alopecia universalis. Libraries were pooled for sequencing, and per-sample TCR yields varied mainly because of small differences in library volumes within the pool. For TCR sequencing, blood came from 25 to 35 alopecia patients at anywhere from one to four time points (pre-sensitization, 2, 6 and 24 weeks). Throughout the roughly 25-week study period, patients were also given weekly therapeutic DPC doses on the scalp. Patch tests used Finn chambers with 0.01% DPC on the upper back, scored after 6 days by International Contact Dermatitis Research Group standards. The study tracked peripheral blood TCR repertoire changes in vivo during primary and secondary sensitization to the hapten diphenylcyclopropenone (DPC) in alopecia patients. Blood was sampled from patients pre-sensitization (week 0) and at 2, 6 and about 24 weeks after DPC sensitization.

What the research found in general, with its limitations: DPC sensitization did not change the number of TCRs with a frequency above 1 in 1000, and there was no evidence of changes in global repertoire structure. After repeated subsampling, the strength of the expansion versus patch-test correlation and the threshold at which it became significant changed. Alopecia, a presumed autoimmune disease, was present in all patients, so the immune response of the patients might differ from that of healthy individuals. The number of PT1 expanded TCRs positively correlated with patch test score, significant at thresholds 8, 16 and 32 but not 4. Compared with pre-sensitization or healthy control sets, expanded TCRs formed significantly more large CDR3 similarity clusters, which is consistent with antigen-driven responses.

Sample: whole blood, taken in connection with sensitization to the hapten diphenylcyclopropenone (DPC). This sequence was found in a woman aged 18-35 years with alopecia areata. Some clones in this sample may be carry-over from other donors' samples.

The DNA sequence is as follows: TGTGCCAGCTCACCACTTGGCGAGACAGATACGCAGTATTTT. Translated, this is CASSPLGETDTQYF. Recombination connected TRBV18 to TRBJ2-3, with no confident D gene call. CDR1 and CDR2 are drawn from the germline V gene: KGHSH, LQKENI. Relative to germline, V is 1 base shorter and J is 3 bases shorter, with 8 bases between their ends. Counted from cysteine to phenylalanine, this CDR3 has 14 amino acids. This entry keeps only the CDR3 DNA: 42 bases, framed from base 1.